The clone carrying this T cell receptor beta chain appeared many times. Its antigen is still unknown. This record comes from a study of metastatic and nonmetastatic thyroid tumors. Overall study context: Malignant and benign thyroid patients had repertoires compared in peripheral blood and tumor or nodule tissue. Overall study findings and caveats: Within blood and tumor, benign nodules reportedly had significantly lower TCR beta diversity than malignant thyroid tumors did.

Patients underwent thyroid surgery, and none had received any treatment before it. Per the original data handling: Differences in CDR3 between clinicopathological groups were drawn on to build a classifier intended to discriminate distant-metastatic papillary thyroid cancer patients. MiXCR was used by TCRdb to re-call the PCR reads. These V and J calls originate from TCRdb's pipeline instead of the authors' own analysis. Among tens of thousands of clones, about 13% were seen once, and the ten largest hold about a sixth. V lost 4 bases and J 10 bases, leaving 15 bases between the germline ends. The germline CDR1 and CDR2 sequences are SGHRS and YFSETQ. The CDR3 is 13 amino acids.

This sequence joins TRBV5-1 and TRBJ2-1; D unresolved. The sample consisted of blood. The clonotype was recovered from a female donor with papillary thyroid cancer or a benign thyroid nodule (not recorded which). Some clones in this sample may be carry-over from other donors' samples. CDR3 residues: CASSRNARDEQFF. The CDR3 region has the DNA TGCGCCAGCAGCCGCAATGCTAGAGACGAGCAGTTCTTC.